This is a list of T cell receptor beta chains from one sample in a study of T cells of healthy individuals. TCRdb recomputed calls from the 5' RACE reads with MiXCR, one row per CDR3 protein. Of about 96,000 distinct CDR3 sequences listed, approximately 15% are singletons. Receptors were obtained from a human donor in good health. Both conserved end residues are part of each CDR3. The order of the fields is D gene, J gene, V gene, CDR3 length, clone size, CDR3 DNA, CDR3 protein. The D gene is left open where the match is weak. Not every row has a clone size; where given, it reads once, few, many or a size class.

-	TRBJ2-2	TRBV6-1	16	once	TGTGCCAGCAGGACTACACTGCACGCGAACACCGGGGAGCTGTTTTTT	CASRTTLHANTGELFF
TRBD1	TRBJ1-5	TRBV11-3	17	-	TGTGCCAGCAGCTTAGAGGGGACAGGGGATAGCAATCAGCCCCAGCATTTT	CASSLEGTGDSNQPQHF
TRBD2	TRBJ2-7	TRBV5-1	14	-	TGCGCCAGCAGCTCTAGCGGGAGTGGATACGAGCAGTACTTC	CASSSSGSGYEQYF
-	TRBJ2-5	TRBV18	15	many	TGTGCCAGCTCACCACCCGGGGGACCAAAAGAGACCCAGTACTTC	CASSPPGGPKETQYF
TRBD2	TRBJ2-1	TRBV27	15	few	TGTGCCAGCAGTACTCTAGCGGGGGGGCTCGATGAGCAGTTCTTC	CASSTLAGGLDEQFF
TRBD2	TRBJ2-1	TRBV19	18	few	TGTGCCAGTAGCGCAGGTTCCGAACTAGCGGGGTTATACAATGAGCAGTTCTTC	CASSAGSELAGLYNEQFF
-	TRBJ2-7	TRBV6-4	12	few	TGTGCCATCTACGGATCCTCCTGCGAGCAGTACTTC	CAIYGSSCEQYF
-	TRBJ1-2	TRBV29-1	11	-	TGCAGCAGCGGCCAAGGCTATGGCTACACCTTC	CSSGQGYGYTF
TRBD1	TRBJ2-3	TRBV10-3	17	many	TGTGCCATCAGTCGTCGGGGACAGTCCACTAACACAGATACGCAGTATTTT	CAISRRGQSTNTDTQYF
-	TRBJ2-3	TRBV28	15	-	TGTGCCAGCACGCTATTCAGACAGGCCCAAGATACGCAGTATTTT	CASTLFRQAQDTQYF
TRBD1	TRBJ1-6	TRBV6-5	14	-	TGTGCCAGCAGTCGGACAGGGGATAATTCACCCCTCCACTTT	CASSRTGDNSPLHF
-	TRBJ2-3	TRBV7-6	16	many	TGTGCCAGCAGCTTACCGGGATTAGCTAGTACAGATACGCAGTATTTT	CASSLPGLASTDTQYF
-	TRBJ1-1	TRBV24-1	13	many	TGTGCCACCAGTGATTACGAGAACACTGAAGCTTTCTTT	CATSDYENTEAFF
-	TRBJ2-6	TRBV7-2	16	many	TGTGCCAGCAGCCTAATTAGGGACCCCCTCGCCAACGTCCTGACTTTC	CASSLIRDPLANVLTF
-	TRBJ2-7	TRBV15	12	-	TGTGCCACCAGCGGGGACTCCTACGAGCAGTACTTC	CATSGDSYEQYF
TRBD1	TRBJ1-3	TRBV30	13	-	TGTGCCTGGGACAGGGGCTCTGGAAACACCATATATTTT	CAWDRGSGNTIYF
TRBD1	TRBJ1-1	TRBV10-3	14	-	TGTGCCATCAGTGCGACAGGGCAGGGCACTGAAGCTTTCTTT	CAISATGQGTEAFF
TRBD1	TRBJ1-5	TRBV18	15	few	TGTGCCAGCTCACTTCGACAGGGGGGCGATCAGCCCCAGCATTTT	CASSLRQGGDQPQHF
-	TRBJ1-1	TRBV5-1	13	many	TGCGCCAGCAGAGGACAGCCTAACACTGAAGCTTTCTTT	CASRGQPNTEAFF
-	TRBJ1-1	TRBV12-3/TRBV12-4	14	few	TGTGCCAGCAACCACAGGCGATTGAACACTGAAGCTTTCTTT	CASNHRRLNTEAFF
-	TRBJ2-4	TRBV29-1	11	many	TGCAGCGTTACCGACTCTAACATTCAGTACTTC	CSVTDSNIQYF
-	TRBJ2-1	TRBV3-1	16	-	TGTGCCAGCAGCCCCCTTATGGGAAGCTCCTACAATGAGCAGTTCTTC	CASSPLMGSSYNEQFF
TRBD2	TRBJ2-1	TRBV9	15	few	TGTGCCAGCAGCGTAGTAGCGGGGGCCTACAATGAGCAGTTCTTC	CASSVVAGAYNEQFF
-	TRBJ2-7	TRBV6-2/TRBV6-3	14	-	TGTGCCAGCCTCAGCGAACCCAACTCCTACGAGCAGTACTTC	CASLSEPNSYEQYF
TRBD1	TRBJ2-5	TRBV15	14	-	TGTGCCACCGGGGAGCAGGGGGTCCAAGAGACCCAGTACTTC	CATGEQGVQETQYF
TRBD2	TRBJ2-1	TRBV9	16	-	TGTGCCAGCAGCGAGACTAGCGGGAACACCTACAATGAGCAGTTCTTC	CASSETSGNTYNEQFF
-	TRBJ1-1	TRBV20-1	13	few	TGCAGTGCGAAGCAGGGGACGGACACTGAAGCTTTCTTT	CSAKQGTDTEAFF
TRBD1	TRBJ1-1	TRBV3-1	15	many	TGTGCCAGCAGCCAAGAGCAGGGGGGACGGACTGAAGCTTTCTTT	CASSQEQGGRTEAFF
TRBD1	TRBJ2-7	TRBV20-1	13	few	TGCAGTGCCGGGGACAGGGAGGTCTACGAGCAGTACTTC	CSAGDREVYEQYF
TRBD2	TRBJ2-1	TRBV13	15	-	TGTGCCAGCAGCCTCAAAGCGGGAGGGGGAGATGAGCAGTTCTTC	CASSLKAGGGDEQFF
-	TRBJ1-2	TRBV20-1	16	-	TGCAGTGCTAGAGCCCAAGGGACACCTGCCGACTATGGCTACACCTTC	CSARAQGTPADYGYTF
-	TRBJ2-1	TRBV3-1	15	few	TGTGCCAGCAGCCAAGGGATACTCCCTGACAATGAGCAGTTCTTC	CASSQGILPDNEQFF
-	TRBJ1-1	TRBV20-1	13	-	TGCAGTGCGCCTTCCAGGGTGAACACTGAAGCTTTCTTT	CSAPSRVNTEAFF
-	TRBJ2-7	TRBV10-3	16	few	TGTGCCATCATCCACCTTCGGGACCCCGCCAAGAACGAGCAGTACTTC	CAIIHLRDPAKNEQYF
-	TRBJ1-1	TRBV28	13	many	TGTGCCAGCAGTCCGGGGGGCGCGCTTGAAGCTTTCTTT	CASSPGGALEAFF
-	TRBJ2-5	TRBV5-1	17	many	TGCGCCAGCAGCTTGGGAGTAGCACGAGGGGGGGAAGAGACCCAGTACTTC	CASSLGVARGGEETQYF
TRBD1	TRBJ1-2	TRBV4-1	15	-	TGCGCCAGCAGCCAAGGGGACAGCATAAAGTATGGCTACACCTTC	CASSQGDSIKYGYTF
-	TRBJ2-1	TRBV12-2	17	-	TGTGCAAGTCGCTTAGCGAGCGGGACCGGCTCCTACAATGAGCAGTTCTTC	CASRLASGTGSYNEQFF
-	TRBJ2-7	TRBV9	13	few	TGTGCCAGCAGCGTAGGGCCAGGGAACGAGCAGTACTTC	CASSVGPGNEQYF
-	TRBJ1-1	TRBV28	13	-	TGTGCCAGCAGGCCCCGGGCGAACACTGAAGCTTTCTTT	CASRPRANTEAFF
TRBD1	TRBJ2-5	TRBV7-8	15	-	TGTGCCAGCAGCCGAATATGGACAGGGGGGGACACCCAGTACTTC	CASSRIWTGGDTQYF
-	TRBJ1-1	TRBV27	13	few	TGTGCCAGCAGGAGGACGGCGAACACTGAAGCTTTCTTT	CASRRTANTEAFF
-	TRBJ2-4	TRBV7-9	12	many	TGTGCCAGCAGCAGTAAACAAAACATTCAGTACTTC	CASSSKQNIQYF
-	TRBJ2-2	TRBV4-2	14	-	TGTGCCAGCAGCCAAGATAGGACCGCCGGGGAGCTGTTTTTT	CASSQDRTAGELFF
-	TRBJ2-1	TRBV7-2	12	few	TGTGCCAGCAGCTCAGATGGCAATGAGCAGTTCTTC	CASSSDGNEQFF
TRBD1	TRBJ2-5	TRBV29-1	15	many	TGCAGCGTTGACGGACAGGGCTTGACCGGAGAGACCCAGTACTTC	CSVDGQGLTGETQYF
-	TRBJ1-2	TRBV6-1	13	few	TGTGCCAGCAGTGTTGGGGTGTTCTATGGCTACACCTTC	CASSVGVFYGYTF
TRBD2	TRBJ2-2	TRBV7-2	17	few	TGTGCCAGCAGCTCACGGACTAGCGGGAGGATTTTCGGGGAGCTGTTTTTT	CASSSRTSGRIFGELFF
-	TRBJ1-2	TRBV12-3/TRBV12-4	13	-	TGTGCCAGCAGTTTAAAGGCTGGGGATGGCTACACCTTC	CASSLKAGDGYTF
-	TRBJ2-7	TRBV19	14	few	TGTGCCAGTAGGCGGACAGCTTTCCCCTACGAGCAGTACTTC	CASRRTAFPYEQYF
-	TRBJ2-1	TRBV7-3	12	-	TGTGCCAGCAGCTTAAACCGACAGGAGCAGTTCTTC	CASSLNRQEQFF
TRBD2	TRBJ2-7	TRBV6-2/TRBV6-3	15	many	TGTGCCAGCAGTTACTCGGGCGGGGGAAACTACGAGCAGTACTTC	CASSYSGGGNYEQYF
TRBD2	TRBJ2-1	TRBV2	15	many	TGTGCCAGCAGTGAAGGACTAGCGGGTTACAATGAGCAGTTCTTC	CASSEGLAGYNEQFF
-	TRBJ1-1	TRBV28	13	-	TGTGCCAGCAGGAAGGGGGGGAACACTGAAGCTTTCTTT	CASRKGGNTEAFF
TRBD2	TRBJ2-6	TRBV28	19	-	TGTGCCAGCAGTTCCCCGAAGGGTAGCGGGAAACCTGGGGCCAACGTCCTGACTTTC	CASSSPKGSGKPGANVLTF